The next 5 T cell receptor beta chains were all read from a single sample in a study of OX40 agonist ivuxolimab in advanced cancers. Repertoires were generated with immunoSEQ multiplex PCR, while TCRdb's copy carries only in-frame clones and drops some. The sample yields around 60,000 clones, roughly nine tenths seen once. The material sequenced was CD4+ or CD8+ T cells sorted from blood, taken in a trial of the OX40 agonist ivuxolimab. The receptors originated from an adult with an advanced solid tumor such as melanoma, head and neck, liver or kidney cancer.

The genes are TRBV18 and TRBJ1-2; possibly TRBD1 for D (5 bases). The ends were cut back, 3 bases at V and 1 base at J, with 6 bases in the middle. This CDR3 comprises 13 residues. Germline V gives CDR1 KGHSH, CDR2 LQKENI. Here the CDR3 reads CASSPGDNYGYTF. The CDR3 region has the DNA TGTGCCAGCTCACCGGGGGATAACTATGGCTACACCTTC. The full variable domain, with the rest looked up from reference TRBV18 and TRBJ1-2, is NAGVMQNPRHLVRRRGQEARLRCSPMKGHSHVYWYRQLPEEGLKFMVYLQKENIIDESGMPKERFSAEFPKEGPSILRIQQVVRGDSAAYFCASSPGDNYGYTFGSGTRLTVV.

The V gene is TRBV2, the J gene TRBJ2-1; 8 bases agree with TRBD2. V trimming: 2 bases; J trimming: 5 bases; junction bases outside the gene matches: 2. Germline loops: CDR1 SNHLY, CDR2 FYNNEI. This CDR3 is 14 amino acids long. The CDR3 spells CASSELAGHNEQFF. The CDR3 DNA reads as TGTGCCAGCAGTGAACTAGCGGGCCACAATGAGCAGTTCTTC.

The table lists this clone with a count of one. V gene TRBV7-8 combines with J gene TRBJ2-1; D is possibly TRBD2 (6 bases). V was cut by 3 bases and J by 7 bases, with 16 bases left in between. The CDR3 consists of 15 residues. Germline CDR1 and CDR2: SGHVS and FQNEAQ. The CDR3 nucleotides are TGTGCCAGCAGCTTCTTTAGCGGCCCAGGGAATGAGCAGTTCTTC. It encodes CASSFFSGPGNEQFF. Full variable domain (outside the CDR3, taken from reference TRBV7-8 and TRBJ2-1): GAGVSQSPRYKVAKRGQDVALRCDPISGHVSLFWYQQALGQGPEFLTYFQNEAQLDKSGLPSDRFFAERPEGSVSTLKIQRTQQEDSAVYLCASSFFSGPGNEQFFGPGTRLTVL.

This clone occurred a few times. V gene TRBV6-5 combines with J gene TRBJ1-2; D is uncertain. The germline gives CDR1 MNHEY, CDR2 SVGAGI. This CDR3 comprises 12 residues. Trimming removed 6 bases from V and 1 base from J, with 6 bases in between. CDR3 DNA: TGTGCCAGCAGGGAGAATAACTATGGCTACACCTTC. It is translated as CASRENNYGYTF.

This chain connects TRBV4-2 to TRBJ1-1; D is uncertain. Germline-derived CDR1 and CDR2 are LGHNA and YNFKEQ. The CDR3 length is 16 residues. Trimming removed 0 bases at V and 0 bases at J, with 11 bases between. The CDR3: CASSQDLAPMNTEAFF. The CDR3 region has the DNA TGTGCCAGCAGCCAAGATCTCGCACCCATGAACACTGAAGCTTTCTTT.